This T cell receptor (beta chain) was identified during a study of radiotherapy plus CTLA-4 blockade in lung cancer. General study findings and limits: Interferon-beta and early blood T cell clone dynamics reportedly predicted response best.

Enrolled patients, whose metastatic non-small-cell lung cancer was chemo-refractory, received focal radiation plus CTLA-4 blockade with ipilimumab. The trim removed 2 bases at V and 4 bases at J, leaving 12 bases unmatched. The length of the CDR3 is 19 residues. The germline V gene has CDR1 LNHNV and CDR2 YYDKDF (reference sequence). Points on this clone: Its specificity is unknown.

The protocol was immunoSEQ multiplex PCR, while the TCRdb copy is restricted to in-frame clones and leaves out a portion. The sample shows 90,000 to 130,000 clones, more than 75% of them seen only once. This material consisted of peripheral blood, taken from a patient treated with radiotherapy plus ipilimumab. The receptor comes from a human donor with non-small cell lung cancer that progressed on radiotherapy plus ipilimumab. Some clones in this sample may be carry-over from other donors' samples. The chain carries TRBV15 and TRBJ2-6; TRBD1 matches 9 bases. CDR3 DNA: TGTGCCACCAGCAGAACCTTACAGGGGGCTGCAGGGGGGGCCAACGTCCTGACTTTC. Amino acid sequence: CATSRTLQGAAGGANVLTF.